The 30 T cell receptor beta chains in this list originate from one sample, sequenced in a study of lymphopenia after photon versus proton radiotherapy. Assay used: immunoSEQ multiplex PCR; TCRdb lists only in-frame clones, some missing. Of 20,000 to 25,000 clones listed, roughly 90% were seen once; the top ten hold around 10%. The sequenced sample was peripheral blood, obtained from a patient treated with proton-based radiotherapy. The receptor source for this set is an elderly man with esophageal cancer.

The chain combines TRBV14 with TRBJ2-3, with a weak D call TRBD2 (5 bases). V was trimmed by 0 bases and J by 2 bases, leaving 9 bases between them. The length of the CDR3 is 15 residues. Germline V gene sequence: CDR1 SGHDN, CDR2 FVKESK. This chain's CDR3 is CASSQDWGVTDTQYF. In DNA form, the CDR3 reads TGTGCCAGCAGCCAAGATTGGGGAGTCACAGATACGCAGTATTTT.

The rearrangement uses TRBV5-4 and TRBJ2-2; perhaps TRBD1 as D (6 bases). V was shortened by 4 bases and J by 3 bases, with 19 bases between the two germline ends. Germline loops: CDR1 SGHNT, CDR2 YYREEE (reference sequence). The CDR3 has 17 amino acids. Here the CDR3 DNA reads TGTGCCAGCAGCCCCGGTTCCATGGACAGTCACACCGGGGAGCTGTTTTTT. Protein sequence: CASSPGSMDSHTGELFF.

This clone was found once. The rearrangement links TRBV4-3 to TRBJ2-1, with 9 bases fitting TRBD2. The trim removed 4 bases at V and 6 bases at J, leaving 7 bases unmatched. Looked up from germline, CDR1 is LGHNA and CDR2 is YSLEER. The CDR3 is 15 amino acids. CDR3 region: CASSRYLAGRNEQFF. CDR3 in DNA: TGCGCCAGCAGCCGCTACCTAGCGGGACGCAATGAGCAGTTCTTC.

The V gene is TRBV7-6, the J gene TRBJ2-7; D tentatively reads TRBD1 or TRBD2 (5 bases each). The CDR3 has 17 residues. V lost 1 base, J lost 4 bases, and 20 bases lay in between. Per germline, CDR1 SGHVS and CDR2 FNYEAQ. The CDR3: CASSLDFPRGRNYEQYF. DNA for the CDR3: TGTGCCAGCAGCTTAGATTTTCCGAGGGGACGGAATTACGAGCAGTACTTC.

Remarks on this clone: The junction and the germline gene differ at one end; a read error may be behind it. CDR3 coding DNA: TGTGCCAGCAGCCTCCGACAGAACGCTGAAGCTTTCTTT. It specifies CASSLRQNAEAFF. V is TRBV7-2 and J is TRBJ1-1, with D perhaps TRBD1 (5 bases). This CDR3 contains 13 residues. Germline assignment: CDR1 SGHTA and CDR2 FQGNSA.

CDR3 loop: CASSFLVEDNEQFF. The CDR3 nucleotides are TGTGCCAGCAGTTTCCTGGTGGAGGACAATGAGCAGTTCTTC. The genes are TRBV5-4 and TRBJ2-1, with a weak D call TRBD2 (5 bases). Germline V gene data show CDR1 as SGHNT and CDR2 as YYREEE (reference sequence). This CDR3 region has 14 residues. Deletions cut 5 bases from V and 5 bases from J, with 14 bases between.

The rearrangement uses TRBV9 and TRBJ2-7; maybe TRBD2 (5 bases). V was pared by 0 bases and J by 5 bases, with 9 bases between. Per germline, CDR1 SGDLS and CDR2 YYNGEE. The CDR3 has 13 amino acids. The CDR3 bases are TGTGCCAGCAGCGTAGGGGAGAGACACGAGCAGTACTTC. This codes for CASSVGERHEQYF.

The chain combines TRBV7-8 with TRBJ2-7; 8 bases match TRBD2. This CDR3 spans 14 amino acids. Trimming took 4 bases from V and 2 from J; bases not matched to a gene: 4. The germline gives CDR1 SGHVS, CDR2 FQNEAQ. CDR3 sequence: CASSSGTRAYEQYF. The CDR3 coding sequence is TGTGCCAGCAGCTCCGGGACTAGGGCCTACGAGCAGTACTTC.

The rearrangement links TRBV7-9 to TRBJ2-5, with D possibly matching TRBD1 (6 bases). The length of the CDR3 is 15 residues. Trimming took 2 bases from V and 2 from J, leaving 12 bases between them. Germline CDR1 is SEHNR and CDR2 is FQNEAQ (reference sequence). This chain's CDR3 is CASSLRRGLQETQYF. DNA for the CDR3: TGTGCCAGCAGCTTACGAAGGGGGTTACAAGAGACCCAGTACTTC.

This chain links TRBV5-4 with TRBJ1-1; D remains unclear. CDR1 SGHNT and CDR2 YYREEE come from the germline V gene (reference sequence). Trimming removed 0 bases at V and 4 bases at J, with 13 bases between. The CDR3 runs 15 residues. The CDR3 region is CASSLVYGSSTEAFF. The CDR3 DNA sequence: TGTGCCAGCAGCTTGGTTTATGGCAGCAGCACTGAAGCTTTCTTT.

The chain carries TRBV9 and TRBJ1-2; weak D call: TRBD1 (6 bases). The CDR3 sequence is 13 residues long. Per the germline V gene, CDR1 is SGDLS and CDR2 is YYNGEE. V gave up 0 bases and J gave up 8 bases, with 11 bases separating them. The CDR3: CASSVGGGRGYTF. The DNA for the CDR3 is TGTGCCAGCAGCGTAGGCGGGGGCCGAGGCTACACCTTC. The variable domain in full, with the rest retrieved from reference TRBV9 and TRBJ1-2, is DSGVTQTPKHLITATGQRVTLRCSPRSGDLSVYWYQQSLDQGLQFLIQYYNGEERAKGNILERFSAQQFPDLHSELNLSSLELGDSALYFCASSVGGGRGYTFGSGTRLTVV.

The chain links TRBV7-8 to TRBJ2-7; TRBD1 matches at 10 bases. The V segment lost 6 bases and the J segment 6 bases; nucleotides outside the gene matches: 11. Germline V CDR1 and CDR2: SGHVS, FQNEAQ. This CDR3 region has 15 residues. CDR3 sequence reads: CASSPTGTGVSEQYF. The CDR3, as DNA: TGTGCCAGCAGTCCCACGGGGACAGGGGTATCCGAGCAGTACTTC.

This chain uses TRBV5-4 with TRBJ1-3, with D uncertain. Germline CDR1 reads SGHNT; CDR2 reads YYREEE (reference sequence). This CDR3 region has 14 residues. V was trimmed by 4 bases and J by 1 base, leaving 9 bases between them. The CDR3 protein is CASSDPLSGNTIYF. The CDR3 bases are TGTGCCAGCAGCGATCCATTGTCTGGAAACACCATATATTTT.

V and J are TRBV4-1 and TRBJ1-5, with TRBD1 matching over 9 bases. J gave up 11 bases and V 3 bases, and 14 bases lay outside the gene matches. The CDR3 contains 16 residues. Germline CDR1 is MGHRA and CDR2 is YSYEKL. The CDR3 sequence: CASSHPGGTGLTSQHF. CDR3 coding DNA: TGCGCCAGCAGCCACCCCGGAGGGACAGGGCTAACGTCCCAGCATTTT.

This chain links TRBV5-6 with TRBJ1-6, with 7 bases identical to TRBD1. Germline loops: CDR1 SGHDT, CDR2 YYEEEE. The CDR3 has 15 residues. V shed 0 bases, J shed 10 bases, and the junction held 7 bases outside the gene matches. The CDR3 DNA sequence: TGTGCCAGCAGCTTGGTCGACAGGGTAGACTCACCCCTCCACTTT. Translated: CASSLVDRVDSPLHF.

This rearrangement joins TRBV11-2 to TRBJ2-7; D gene unclear. V dropped 2 bases and J dropped 3 bases, with 14 bases sitting between them. CDR3 size: 15 residues. Germline V gene data show CDR1 as SGHAT and CDR2 as FQNNGV. CDR3 in amino acids: CASSLRHGVIYEQYF. CDR3 nucleotide sequence: TGTGCCAGCAGCTTACGCCACGGAGTTATCTACGAGCAGTACTTC.

The chain has TRBV4-2 and TRBJ2-3; 11 bases are a match to TRBD2. The V gene's germline CDR1 is LGHNA and CDR2 YNFKEQ. This CDR3 has 17 amino acids. V shed 0 bases, J shed 0 bases, and the junction held 2 bases outside the gene matches. The CDR3 protein is CASSQDTSGSSTDTQYF. CDR3 in DNA: TGTGCCAGCAGCCAAGATACTAGCGGGAGTAGCACAGATACGCAGTATTTT.

The chain couples TRBV7-2 to TRBJ1-2, with a possible D match to TRBD1 (6 bases). Trimming left V 5 bases short and J 6 bases short, with 16 bases between. Germline CDR1 SGHTA, CDR2 FQGNSA. This CDR3 spans 14 amino acids. The CDR3, as DNA: TGTGCCAGCAGCCCGCATACAGGGAATAATGGCTACACCTTC. Encoded protein: CASSPHTGNNGYTF.

This chain connects TRBV5-4 to TRBJ2-7; TRBD2 is a possible D gene (5 bases). Germline-derived CDR1 and CDR2 are SGHNT and YYREEE (reference sequence). The V and J ends lost 0 bases and 3 bases respectively, with 10 bases between them. The CDR3 contains 14 residues. The DNA for the CDR3 is TGTGCCAGCAGCTTGGAGACCGGAGGCTACGAGCAGTACTTC. Its translation: CASSLETGGYEQYF.

This chain joins TRBV5-1 and TRBJ1-2, with a possible D match to TRBD1 (6 bases). Trimming stripped 4 bases from V and 4 bases from J, with 20 bases between. This CDR3 contains 16 residues. The V gene's germline CDR1 is SGHRS and CDR2 YFSETQ. CDR3 sequence: CASSPEYTGAFYGYTF. Written as DNA, the CDR3 is TGCGCCAGCAGCCCGGAGTATACGGGGGCGTTCTATGGCTACACCTTC.

The rearrangement links TRBV6-1 to TRBJ1-2; the D gene is possibly TRBD1 (5 bases). Per the germline V gene, CDR1 is MNHNS and CDR2 is SASEGT. V lost 0 bases to trimming and J lost 5 bases, with 16 bases between them. CDR3 size: 16 residues. This chain's CDR3 is CASSEAGGAGVYGYTF. The CDR3 DNA reads TGTGCCAGCAGTGAAGCAGGAGGGGCGGGGGTATATGGCTACACCTTC.

The chain is built from TRBV7-6 and TRBJ1-1, with TRBD1 matching 8 bases. The ends lost 3 bases at V and 0 bases at J; junction bases unmatched: 0. From germline, CDR1 is SGHVS and CDR2 FNYEAQ. The CDR3 length is 14 residues. CDR3 DNA sequence: TGTGCCAGCAGCTTGGACAGGGTGAACACTGAAGCTTTCTTT. It translates to CASSLDRVNTEAFF. Complete variable domain (other parts from reference TRBV7-6 and TRBJ1-1): GAGVSQSPRYKVTKRGQDVALRCDPISGHVSLYWYRQALGQGPEFLTYFNYEAQQDKSGLPNDRFSAERPEGSISTLTIQRTEQRDSAMYRCASSLDRVNTEAFFGQGTRLTVV.

Concerning this clone itself: A read error may produce the germline difference seen at one junction end. This rearrangement joins TRBV6-5 to TRBJ1-5; no clear D gene. The CDR3 is 14 residues long. Germline values: CDR1 MNHEY, CDR2 SVGAGI. Here the CDR3 reads CASSSLGSDQPQHF. As DNA, the CDR3 is TGTGCCAGCAGTTCCCTGGGTAGCGATCAGCCCCAGCATTTT.

This clone has more than one count but fewer than ten. The chain is built from TRBV27 and TRBJ2-4, with unresolved D. Trimming took 6 bases from V and 0 from J, leaving 18 bases between them. The germline V gene has CDR1 MNHEY and CDR2 SMNVEV (reference sequence). The CDR3 loop spans 17 amino acids. DNA for the CDR3: TGTGCCAGCAGCCCTCTAACCCCTACCGTAGCCAAAAACATTCAGTACTTC. As protein: CASSPLTPTVAKNIQYF.

The CDR3 nucleotides are TGTGCCAGCAGCTTGGGGGTAGGGGGCAGAGAAAATCAGCCCCAGCATTTT. Protein product: CASSLGVGGRENQPQHF. The rearrangement uses TRBV5-8 and TRBJ1-5, with 7 bases identical to TRBD1. The CDR3 totals 17 residues. Germline trimming cut 0 bases from V and 4 bases from J; bases unmatched to any gene: 10. In germline, CDR1 is SGHTS, CDR2 YDEGEE.

V usage is TRBV19 and J usage is TRBJ1-4, with D possibly matching TRBD1 (5 bases). Germline V gene lookup returns CDR1 LNHDA and CDR2 SQIVND (reference sequence). The CDR3 is 14 residues long. V lost 6 bases to trimming and J lost 3 bases, with 11 bases between them. CDR3: CASRPGLANEKLFF. The CDR3 DNA is TGTGCCAGTAGGCCAGGGCTGGCTAATGAAAAACTGTTTTTT. Together with reference TRBV19 and TRBJ1-4, the CDR3 gives the full variable domain: DGGITQSPKYLFRKEGQNVTLSCEQNLNHDAMYWYRQDPGQGLRLIYYSQIVNDFQKGDIAEGYSVSREKKESFPLTVTSAQKNPTAFYLCASRPGLANEKLFFGSGTQLSVL.

A few counts support this clone. V is TRBV6-5 and J is TRBJ1-1, with a tentative D call TRBD1 (6 bases). The ends were cut back, 4 bases at V and 1 base at J, with 13 bases in the middle. The CDR3 has 15 amino acids. CDR1 and CDR2 (germline): MNHEY, SVGAGI. CDR3 region: CASSSYETGNTEAFF. CDR3 nucleotides: TGTGCCAGCAGTTCCTACGAGACAGGGAACACTGAAGCTTTCTTT.

The chain carries TRBV29-1 and TRBJ2-3; TRBD2 aligns across 10 bases. Germline trimming cut 6 bases from V and 5 bases from J; bases unmatched to any gene: 11. CDR3 length: 15 amino acids. Germline loops: CDR1 SQVTM, CDR2 ANQGSEA. The CDR3 nucleotides read TGCAGCGTAGGAGGAGCGGGAGGGCCAGGAGATACGCAGTATTTT. The encoded protein is CSVGGAGGPGDTQYF.

This clone was observed once. The chain employs TRBV7-2 and TRBJ2-3; D not certain. Trimming removed 3 bases at V and 0 bases at J, with 7 bases between. This CDR3 comprises 14 residues. Germline CDR1 and CDR2: SGHTA and FQGNSA. The CDR3 DNA sequence: TGTGCCAGCAGCTTCATCGGGAGCACAGATACGCAGTATTTT. It specifies CASSFIGSTDTQYF.

V gene TRBV10-3 combines with J gene TRBJ2-5; D is undetermined. The CDR3 has 14 amino acids. Looked up from germline, CDR1 is ENHRY and CDR2 is SYGVKD. The V end lost 4 bases, the J end lost 2 bases, and 11 bases lay between the germline ends. CDR3 DNA: TGTGCCATCAGTGGTCGAATGGATCAAGAGACCCAGTACTTC. Translation: CAISGRMDQETQYF.